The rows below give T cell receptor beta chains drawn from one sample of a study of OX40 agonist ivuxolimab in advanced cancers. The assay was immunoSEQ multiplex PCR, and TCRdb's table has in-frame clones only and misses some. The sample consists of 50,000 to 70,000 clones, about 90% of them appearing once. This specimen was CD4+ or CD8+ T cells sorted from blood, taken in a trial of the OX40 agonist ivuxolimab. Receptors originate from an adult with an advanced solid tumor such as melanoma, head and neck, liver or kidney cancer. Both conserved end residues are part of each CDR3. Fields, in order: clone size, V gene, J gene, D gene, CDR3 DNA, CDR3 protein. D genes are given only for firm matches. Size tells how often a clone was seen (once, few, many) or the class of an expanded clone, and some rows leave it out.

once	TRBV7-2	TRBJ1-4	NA	TGTGCCAGCAGCCCAAAAATGGAGGGCTTACGGGAAAAACTGTTTTTT	CASSPKMEGLREKLFF
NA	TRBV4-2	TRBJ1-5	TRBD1	TGTGCCAGCAGCTCGGGACAGGGGGCGGTTCAGCCCCAGCATTTT	CASSSGQGAVQPQHF
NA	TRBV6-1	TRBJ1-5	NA	TGTGCCAGCAGAAGGGGCAATCAGCCCCAGCATTTT	CASRRGNQPQHF
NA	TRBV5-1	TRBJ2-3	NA	TGCGCCAGCAGCTTGGGCGGGGTCGCTAGCACAGATACGCAGTATTTT	CASSLGGVASTDTQYF
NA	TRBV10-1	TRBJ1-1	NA	TGCGCCAGCAGTGATGGGGGTATCACTGAAGCTTTCTTT	CASSDGGITEAFF
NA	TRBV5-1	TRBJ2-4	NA	TGCGCCAGCAGCTTAGACAGTTCAGGGGTCGAACAGTACTTC	CASSLDSSGVEQYF
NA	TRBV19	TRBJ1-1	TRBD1	TGTGCCAGTAGTCAAGAGGACAGGGACACTGAAGCTTTCTTT	CASSQEDRDTEAFF
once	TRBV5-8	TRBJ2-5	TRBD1	TGTGCCAGCAACCCAGACAGGGAGCAAGAGACCCAGTACTTC	CASNPDREQETQYF
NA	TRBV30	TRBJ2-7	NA	TGTGCCTGGAGTGTACGACTAGATAACGAGCAGTACTTC	CAWSVRLDNEQYF
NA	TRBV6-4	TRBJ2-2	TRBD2	TGTGCCAGCAGTGACGGGGGGTTGGCTAGCGGAATCCCTTCGAACACCGGGGAGCTGTTTTTT	CASSDGGLASGIPSNTGELFF
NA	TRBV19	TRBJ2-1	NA	TGTGCCAGTAGTAGACAGACTAGCTCCTACAATGAGCAGTTCTTC	CASSRQTSSYNEQFF
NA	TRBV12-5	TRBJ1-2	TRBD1	TGTGCTAGTGGCGGAGGGGGCGAACCTAACTATGGCTACACCTTC	CASGGGGEPNYGYTF
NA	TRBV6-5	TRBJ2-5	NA	TGTGCCAGCAGTCCGACAGGACAAGAGACCCAGTACTTC	CASSPTGQETQYF
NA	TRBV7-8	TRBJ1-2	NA	TGTGCCAGCAGCTGGCGGGGAGGTGGCTACACCTTC	CASSWRGGGYTF
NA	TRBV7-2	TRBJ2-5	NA	TGTGCCAGCAGCTTCGGGCGGCAAGAGACCCAGTACTTC	CASSFGRQETQYF
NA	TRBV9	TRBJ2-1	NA	TGTGCCAGCAGCGTAAGCGGAGACTACAATGAGCAGTTCTTC	CASSVSGDYNEQFF
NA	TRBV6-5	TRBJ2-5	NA	TGTGCCAGCAGTTACTCCGGGACTCTTGAGACCCAGTACTTC	CASSYSGTLETQYF
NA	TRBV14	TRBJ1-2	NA	TGTGCCAGCAGCCAACAATCAGGGACATCGACCTATGGCTACACCTTC	CASSQQSGTSTYGYTF
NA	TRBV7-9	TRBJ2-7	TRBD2	TGTGCCAGCAGCCTTAGCGGGAGGGCTGGCGAGCAGTACTTC	CASSLSGRAGEQYF
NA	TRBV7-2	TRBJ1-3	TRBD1	TGTGCCAGCAGCTCCTGGACAGGGGGCGCCTCTGGAAACACCATATATTTT	CASSSWTGGASGNTIYF
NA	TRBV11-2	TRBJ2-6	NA	TGTGCCAGCAGCTTAGCCAACAGGGTATCGGAGGCCAACGTCCTGACTTTC	CASSLANRVSEANVLTF
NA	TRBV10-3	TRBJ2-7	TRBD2	TGTGCCATCAGTGGACTAGCGGGAGGGCCCTACGAGCAGTACTTC	CAISGLAGGPYEQYF
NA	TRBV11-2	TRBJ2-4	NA	TGTGCCAGCAGCGGAGGGGCAGGAGCCAAAAACATTCAGTACTTC	CASSGGAGAKNIQYF
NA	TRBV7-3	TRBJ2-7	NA	TGTGCCAGCAGCGCAAACCAGGGTGGAGAGCAGTACTTC	CASSANQGGEQYF
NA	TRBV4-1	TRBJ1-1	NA	TGCGCCAGCAGCCATCCCCGACGGGGAAACATGAACACTGAAGCTTTCTTT	CASSHPRRGNMNTEAFF
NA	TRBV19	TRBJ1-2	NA	TGTGCCAGTACCTATATAGGAGGGATTGACTATGGCTACACCTTC	CASTYIGGIDYGYTF